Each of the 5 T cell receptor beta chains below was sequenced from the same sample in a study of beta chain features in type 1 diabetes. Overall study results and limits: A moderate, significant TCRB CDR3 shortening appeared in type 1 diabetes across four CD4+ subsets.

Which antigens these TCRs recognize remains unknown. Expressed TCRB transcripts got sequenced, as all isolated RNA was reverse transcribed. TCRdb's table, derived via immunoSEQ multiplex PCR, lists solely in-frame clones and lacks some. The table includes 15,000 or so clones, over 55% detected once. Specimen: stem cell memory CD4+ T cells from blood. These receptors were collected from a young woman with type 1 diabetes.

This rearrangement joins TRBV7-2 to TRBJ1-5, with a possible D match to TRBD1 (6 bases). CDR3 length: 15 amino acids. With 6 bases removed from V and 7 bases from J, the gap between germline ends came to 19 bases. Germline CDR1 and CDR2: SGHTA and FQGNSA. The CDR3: CASSQNRGGGQPQHF. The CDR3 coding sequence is TGTGCCAGCAGTCAGAACCGAGGGGGGGGGCAGCCCCAGCATTTT.

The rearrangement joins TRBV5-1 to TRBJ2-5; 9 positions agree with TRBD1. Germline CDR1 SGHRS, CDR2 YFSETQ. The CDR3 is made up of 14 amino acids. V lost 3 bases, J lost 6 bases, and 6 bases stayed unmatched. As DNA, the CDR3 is TGCGCCAGCAGCTGGCCGGGACAGGGACAGACCCAGTACTTC. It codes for CASSWPGQGQTQYF.

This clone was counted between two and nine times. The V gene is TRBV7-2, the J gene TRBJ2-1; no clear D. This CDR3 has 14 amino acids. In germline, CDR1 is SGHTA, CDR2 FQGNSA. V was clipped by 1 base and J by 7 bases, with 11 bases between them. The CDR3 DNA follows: TGTGCCAGCAGCTTAGGCGGTAGCCTGAATGAGCAGTTCTTC. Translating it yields CASSLGGSLNEQFF.

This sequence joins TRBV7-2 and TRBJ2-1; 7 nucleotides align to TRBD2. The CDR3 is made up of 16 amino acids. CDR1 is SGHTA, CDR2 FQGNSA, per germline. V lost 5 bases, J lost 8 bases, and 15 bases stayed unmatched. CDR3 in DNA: TGTGCCAGCAGCCCTCTCGTGGGCGGGGGTTCTGATGAGCAGTTCTTC. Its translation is CASSPLVGGGSDEQFF.

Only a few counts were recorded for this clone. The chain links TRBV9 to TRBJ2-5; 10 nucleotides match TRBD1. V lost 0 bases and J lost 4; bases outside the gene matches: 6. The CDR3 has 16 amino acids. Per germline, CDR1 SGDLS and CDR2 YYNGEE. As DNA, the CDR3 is TGTGCCAGCAGCGTAGCGGGGACAGGGGTTGGAGAGACCCAGTACTTC. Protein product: CASSVAGTGVGETQYF.